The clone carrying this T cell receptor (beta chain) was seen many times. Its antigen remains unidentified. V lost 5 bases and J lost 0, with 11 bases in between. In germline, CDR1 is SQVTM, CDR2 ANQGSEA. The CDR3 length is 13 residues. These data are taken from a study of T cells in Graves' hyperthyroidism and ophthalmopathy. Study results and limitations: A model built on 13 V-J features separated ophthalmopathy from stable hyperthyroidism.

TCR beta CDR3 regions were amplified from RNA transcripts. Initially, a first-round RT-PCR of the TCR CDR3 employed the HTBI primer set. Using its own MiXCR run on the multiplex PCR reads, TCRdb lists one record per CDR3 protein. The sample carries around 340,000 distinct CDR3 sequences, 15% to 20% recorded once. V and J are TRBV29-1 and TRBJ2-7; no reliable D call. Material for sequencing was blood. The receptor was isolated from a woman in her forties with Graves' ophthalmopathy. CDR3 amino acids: CSVRRSSSYEQYF. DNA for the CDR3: TGCAGCGTTCGGCGTTCAAGCTCCTACGAGCAGTACTTC.